One sample yielded the 21 T cell receptor beta chains listed below, sequenced in a study of spatial heterogeneity in lung cancer. One entry per CDR3 protein results from TCRdb running MiXCR on the 5' RACE reads. The repertoire holds 2,100 or so distinct CDR3 sequences, with 15% to 20% as singletons. Time point meaning: sample taken at primary tumor resection. Tumor, nontumor lung or frozen PBMC supplied whole RNA, sequenced without sorting. The specimen comprised PBMCs, sampled at surgery. Source of these receptors: a male donor with early-stage non-small cell lung cancer.

There are a few counts of this clonotype. The chain joins TRBV27 to TRBJ2-5, with TRBD2 as a possible D gene (5 bases). The CDR3 covers 16 residues. V lost 1 base, J lost 4 bases, and 16 bases lay in between. In germline, CDR1 is MNHEY, CDR2 SMNVEV (reference sequence). This CDR3 is CASSLFGDQSIETQYF. CDR3 coding DNA: TGTGCCAGCAGTTTATTCGGGGATCAGTCGATAGAGACCCAGTACTTC.

By its share, this clonotype is medium-sized (0.01 to 0.1%). CDR3 bases: TGTGCCAGGACCCGGGACAGGGGAGATCAGCCCCAGCATTTT. It encodes CARTRDRGDQPQHF. The chain joins TRBV5-8 to TRBJ1-5; 10 bases fit TRBD1. Germline V gives CDR1 SGHTS, CDR2 YDEGEE. This CDR3 region has 14 residues. With 8 bases clipped from V and 5 bases from J, the junction kept 7 bases outside the gene matches.

This clonotype counts as medium-sized. The V call is TRBV7-9, the J call TRBJ1-2; D unresolved. V dropped 4 bases and J dropped 8 bases, with 14 bases sitting between them. CDR3 length: 13 amino acids. Per the germline V gene, CDR1 is SEHNR and CDR2 is FQNEAQ (reference sequence). CDR3 sequence (DNA): TGTGCCAGCAGCTCCCGGACTTTAAGGGGCTACACCTTC. Residues: CASSSRTLRGYTF.

This clonotype is medium-sized (0.01 to 0.1%) within its sample. V usage is TRBV29-1 and J usage is TRBJ1-1; D uncertain. Trimming shortened V by 6 bases and J by 0 bases, and 11 bases separated the two germline ends. There are 13 residues in the CDR3. Germline CDR1 and CDR2: SQVTM and ANQGSEA. Here the CDR3 DNA reads TGCAGCGTGACCGGTTCACTGAACACTGAAGCTTTCTTT. It codes for CSVTGSLNTEAFF.

This clonotype was seen a few times. The rearrangement links TRBV29-1 to TRBJ2-1; the D gene is possibly TRBD2 (5 bases). Germline loops: CDR1 SQVTM, CDR2 ANQGSEA. Deletions cut 2 bases from V and 5 bases from J, with 7 bases between. CDR3 length: 12 residues. CDR3 loop: CSVELRDNEQFF. The CDR3 DNA reads TGCAGCGTTGAATTGCGGGACAATGAGCAGTTCTTC.

This clonotype showed up just a few times. The chain uses TRBV9 and TRBJ2-2, with D uncertain. Germline CDR1 and CDR2: SGDLS and YYNGEE. This CDR3 has 14 residues. Trimming shortened V by 4 bases and J by 6 bases, and 13 bases separated the two germline ends. The CDR3: CASSSPLIPGELFF. The CDR3 DNA reads as TGTGCCAGCAGCTCCCCCCTCATACCCGGGGAGCTGTTTTTT.

This clonotype was seen only a few times. The J gene is TRBJ2-7, the V gene TRBV20-1; 7 nucleotides line up with TRBD2. Germline trimming cut 8 bases from V and 3 bases from J; bases unmatched to any gene: 7. CDR3 length equals 12 residues. In germline, CDR1 is DFQATT, CDR2 SNEGSKA (reference sequence). The CDR3 loop is CSPRREVYEQYF. The CDR3 region has the DNA TGCAGTCCTCGACGGGAGGTCTACGAGCAGTACTTC.

This clonotype is labeled as large. V usage is TRBV6-5 and J usage is TRBJ1-1, with a possible D match to TRBD1 (6 bases). Germline CDR1 and CDR2: MNHEY and SVGAGI. The CDR3 sequence is 13 residues long. V lost 2 bases to trimming and J lost 5 bases, with 9 bases between them. CDR3 sequence reads: CASSYQGWTEAFF. The CDR3 DNA is TGTGCCAGCAGTTACCAGGGGTGGACTGAAGCTTTCTTT.

The chain links TRBV6-2 or TRBV6-3 to TRBJ2-1, with D tentatively TRBD1 or TRBD2 (7 bases each). This CDR3 is 15 amino acids long. In germline, CDR1 is MNHEY, CDR2 SVGEGT. The V gene lost 4 bases and the J gene lost 4 bases, with 14 bases spanning the gap. The CDR3 coding sequence is TGTGCCAGCAGTTCGGCAGGGGGGGGTTACAATGAGCAGTTCTTC. This codes for CASSSAGGGYNEQFF.

The genes are TRBV20-1 and TRBJ2-5; D may be TRBD1 (6 bases). V gave up 7 bases and J gave up 1 base, with 7 bases separating them. From germline, CDR1 is DFQATT and CDR2 SNEGSKA (reference sequence). The CDR3 contains 11 residues. For the CDR3, the DNA is TGCAGTGTACAGGGCCAAGAGACCCAGTACTTC. This sequence encodes CSVQGQETQYF.

Sample share makes this clonotype large. The genes are TRBV2 and TRBJ2-5, with D possibly being TRBD1 (5 bases). Trimming pared 8 bases from V and 5 bases from J, leaving 15 bases between. The CDR3 sequence is 13 residues long. CDR1 SNHLY and CDR2 FYNNEI come from the germline V gene. The CDR3 sequence: CASLYQGSETQYF. CDR3 sequence (DNA): TGTGCCAGCCTCTACCAGGGCTCGGAGACCCAGTACTTC.

The chain joins TRBV11-3 to TRBJ2-5; D remains unclear. Germline CDR1 reads SGHNT; CDR2 reads YENEEA. The CDR3 spans 15 residues. Trimming took 5 bases from V and 7 from J, leaving 20 bases between them. The CDR3 bases are TGTGCCAGCAGCCCCGGTGGAGCAGGCGGTTGGACCCAGTACTTC. Translation: CASSPGGAGGWTQYF.

This clonotype is large (0.1 to 1%). This rearrangement joins TRBV7-9 to TRBJ2-5; D is ambiguous. From germline, CDR1 is SEHNR and CDR2 FQNEAQ (reference sequence). Trimming removed 5 bases at V and 5 bases at J, with 15 bases between. This CDR3 has 14 amino acids. CDR3 nucleotides: TGTGCCAGCAGCCCGCAATCTAGTTGGGAGACCCAGTACTTC. Residues: CASSPQSSWETQYF.

By share of the sample, this clonotype is medium-sized. V gene TRBV23-1 combines with J gene TRBJ2-7; 7 nucleotides line up with TRBD2. TRBV23-1 has ORF status, its function being uncertain. CDR3 length equals 16 residues. The trim removed 7 bases at V and 0 bases at J, leaving 12 bases unmatched. The CDR3 nucleotides read TGCGCCAGCACAATTCCTGGGGGGGGACGCTCCTACGAGCAGTACTTC. Protein sequence: CASTIPGGGRSYEQYF.

This clonotype has a handful of counts. CDR3 loop: CASSVSSGANVLTF. CDR3 in DNA: TGTGCCAGCAGCGTCTCCTCTGGGGCCAACGTCCTGACTTTC. The chain uses TRBV7-8 and TRBJ2-6; D unclear. V dropped 5 bases and J dropped 0 bases, with 5 bases sitting between them. Germline values: CDR1 SGHVS, CDR2 FQNEAQ. CDR3 length equals 14 residues.

The rearrangement joins TRBV27 to TRBJ2-3, with 15 bases fitting TRBD2. CDR1 is MNHEY and CDR2 is SMNVEV in the germline V gene (reference sequence). This CDR3 spans 20 amino acids. After removal of 3 bases from V and 8 bases from J, the junction contained 18 bases not matched to a gene. In DNA form, the CDR3 reads TGTGCCAGCAGTTTTCGCCGGGACAGGGGACTAGCGGGGGGTAAGAGTACGCAGTATTTT. The encoded protein is CASSFRRDRGLAGGKSTQYF.

By its share, this clonotype is medium-sized. The CDR3 nucleotides are TGTGCCAGCAGCTTATTTCCCGGACAGCTTCAGCCCCAGCATTTT. Its translation: CASSLFPGQLQPQHF. The V and J genes are TRBV5-5 and TRBJ1-5, with D tentatively TRBD1 (6 bases). The V and J ends lost 2 bases and 6 bases respectively, with 15 bases between them. Germline CDR1 SGHKS, CDR2 YYEKEE (reference sequence). The CDR3 contains 15 residues.

This clonotype was seen repeatedly, ten times or more. This chain connects TRBV7-4 to TRBJ2-2; no definite D call. The CDR3 spans 14 residues. The germline V gene encodes CDR1 SGHVT and CDR2 SQSDAQ. V lost 1 base to trimming and J lost 3 bases, with 6 bases between them. The CDR3 sequence is CASSLGGYTGELFF. The CDR3 nucleotides read TGTGCCAGCAGCTTAGGTGGTTACACCGGGGAGCTGTTTTTT.

By proportion, this clonotype is medium-sized (0.01 to 0.1%). This chain links TRBV5-4 with TRBJ2-1; no clear D gene. Trimming removed 3 bases at V and 8 bases at J, with 18 bases between. Germline V gene sequence: CDR1 SGHNT, CDR2 YYREEE (reference sequence). The CDR3 length is 15 residues. CDR3 nucleotides: TGTGCCAGCAGCTCACGTCCGAATGAGGACGATGAGCAGTTCTTC. Protein: CASSSRPNEDDEQFF.

This clonotype was found a few times. The chain joins TRBV5-1 to TRBJ2-1; 13 bases are a match to TRBD2. The ends lost 4 bases at V and 15 bases at J; junction bases unmatched: 10. CDR1 and CDR2 (germline): SGHRS, YFSETQ. CDR3 size: 14 residues. The CDR3 coding sequence is TGCGCCAGCAGCAGAGCAGGGACTAGCGGGATCCTGTTCTTC. Its protein product is CASSRAGTSGILFF.

In this sample, this clonotype is medium-sized. This chain uses TRBV7-2 with TRBJ2-5; 8 bases are a match to TRBD1. J was trimmed by 5 bases and V by 3 bases; bases with no gene match: 8. Germline-derived CDR1 and CDR2 are SGHTA and FQGNSA. CDR3 length: 15 amino acids. The chain's CDR3 is CASSFRGQGWETQYF. Written as DNA, the CDR3 is TGTGCCAGCAGCTTCCGAGGACAGGGATGGGAGACCCAGTACTTC.